This T cell receptor (beta chain) was sequenced for a study of T cell responses to AZD1222 COVID-19 vaccine. Study results and limitations: Possibly, clonal diversity was underestimated; donors were largely white British and included more females. In the spike-specific TCR repertoire, nearly half reportedly target unmutated variant regions. Researchers report vaccine-associated CD4 TCRs spanning spike, with dominance at 160-218 and 743-854. Repertoire sampling happened only post peak T cell response.

Trimming removed 1 base from V and 4 bases from J; junction bases left unmatched: 7. The CDR3 covers 15 residues. The germline V gene has CDR1 SGHTA and CDR2 FQGNSA. Details on this clone: Its antigen is not identified.

The method was immunoSEQ multiplex PCR; TCRdb's version includes in-frame clones alone and lacks a portion of them. Counted here are about 120,000 clones, approximately 85% occurring once; the ten biggest clones make up about 8.5%. The source material was peripheral blood, sampled on day 0 of AZD1222 vaccination. This chain connects TRBV7-2 to TRBJ2-7; 7 positions agree with TRBD1. The clonotype comes from an adult in good health. CDR3 in DNA: TGTGCCAGCAGCTTAGGAGGGGGCGCAGGGTACGAGCAGTACTTC. Its protein is CASSLGGGAGYEQYF.